This T cell receptor beta chain originates from a study of shared clonotypes between healthy human individuals. The CDR3 loop spans 14 amino acids. Trimming took 3 bases from V and 5 from J, leaving 13 bases between them. The germline gives CDR1 MDHEN, CDR2 SYDVKM. TCRdb's table, derived via immunoSEQ multiplex PCR, lists solely in-frame clones and lacks some. The data show 2 million to 3 million clones, 80% to 95% seen once. About this clone: At the DNA level, this CDR3 is encoded by other sequences in the same sample as well.

The V gene is TRBV28, the J gene TRBJ2-5; tentatively, D is TRBD1 (7 bases). The clonotype was recovered from a man aged 18-30 years in good health. Some clones in this sample may be carry-over from other donors' samples. The sample taken for sequencing was naive CD4+ T cells from PBMCs. Subset specified: CD45RA+ positively selected. The CDR3 region is CASSFQGGGETQYF. In DNA form, the CDR3 reads TGTGCCAGCAGTTTCCAGGGGGGCGGGGAGACCCAGTACTTC.